Described below is a single T cell receptor beta chain sequence and its context. Its antigen is unidentified. The source of the sample is a study of cytomegalovirus exposure and HLA in healthy donors. The PCR ran on 60 Vbeta and 13 Jbeta primers. This table comes from immunoSEQ multiplex PCR, and its TCRdb copy is limited to in-frame clones, with some not included. This table holds some 170,000 clones, roughly 76% found once. This CDR3 contains 15 residues. CDR1 and CDR2 from the germline V gene are MDHEN and SYDVKM. The V end lost 7 bases, the J end lost 0 bases, and 15 bases lay between the germline ends. The study's findings and limits: There were some V segments, including TRBV6-2 and TRBV6-3, excluded as indistinguishable. Only CMV serostatus was available as immune exposure information.

The chain carries TRBV28 and TRBJ1-1; TRBD1 is a possible D gene (6 bases). Sequenced sample: PBMCs. The sequence derives from a woman aged 18-29 years in good health and CMV-seropositive. The CDR3 is CASIEGGGMNTEAFF. The CDR3 DNA follows: TGTGCCAGCATTGAGGGAGGGGGAATGAACACTGAAGCTTTCTTT.